The clone carrying this TCR beta chain was detected ten times or more. Germline loops: CDR1 SGHRS, CDR2 YFSETQ. The V and J ends lost 4 bases and 7 bases, in that order; junction bases with no gene match: 2. CDR3 size: 12 residues. The cDNA was produced through 5'RACE with 10-nucleotide random UMIs. TCRdb re-called the 5' RACE reads through MiXCR, storing one row per CDR3 protein. The sample has around 50,000 distinct CDR3 sequences; roughly 3.2% are singletons. This sample was included in a study of neurological immune-mediated disorders. Specimen: PBMCs. This chain connects TRBV5-1 to TRBJ1-2, with TRBD1 matching over 9 bases. The clonotype was recovered from a woman aged 25 to 39 with multiple sclerosis. The CDR3 bases are TGCGCCAGCAGCACGGACAGGGGTGGCTACACCTTC. Protein product: CASSTDRGGYTF.